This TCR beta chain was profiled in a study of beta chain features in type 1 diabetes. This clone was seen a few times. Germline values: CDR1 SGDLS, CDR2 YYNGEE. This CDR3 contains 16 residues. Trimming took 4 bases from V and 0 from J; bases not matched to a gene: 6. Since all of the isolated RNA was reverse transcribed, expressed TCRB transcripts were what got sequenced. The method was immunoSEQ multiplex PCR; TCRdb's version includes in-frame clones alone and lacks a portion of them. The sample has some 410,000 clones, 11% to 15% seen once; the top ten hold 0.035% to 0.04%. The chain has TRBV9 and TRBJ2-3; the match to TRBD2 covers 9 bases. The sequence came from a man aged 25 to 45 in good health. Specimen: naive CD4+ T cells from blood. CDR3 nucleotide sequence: TGTGCCAGCAGCCCTACTAGCGGGCCTAGCACAGATACGCAGTATTTT. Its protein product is CASSPTSGPSTDTQYF.